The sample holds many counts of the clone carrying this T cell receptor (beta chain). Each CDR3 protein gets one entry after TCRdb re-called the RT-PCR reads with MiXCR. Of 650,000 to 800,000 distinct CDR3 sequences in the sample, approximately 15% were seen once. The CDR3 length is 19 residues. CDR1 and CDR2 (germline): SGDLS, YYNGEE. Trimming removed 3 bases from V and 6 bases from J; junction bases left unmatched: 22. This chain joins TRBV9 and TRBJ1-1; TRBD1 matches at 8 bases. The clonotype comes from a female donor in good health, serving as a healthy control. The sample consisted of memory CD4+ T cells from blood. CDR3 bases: TGTGCCAGCAGCGGGGACACAGGGGGATCCGGCCCGGTATCTCCTGAAGCTTTCTTT. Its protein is CASSGDTGGSGPVSPEAFF.